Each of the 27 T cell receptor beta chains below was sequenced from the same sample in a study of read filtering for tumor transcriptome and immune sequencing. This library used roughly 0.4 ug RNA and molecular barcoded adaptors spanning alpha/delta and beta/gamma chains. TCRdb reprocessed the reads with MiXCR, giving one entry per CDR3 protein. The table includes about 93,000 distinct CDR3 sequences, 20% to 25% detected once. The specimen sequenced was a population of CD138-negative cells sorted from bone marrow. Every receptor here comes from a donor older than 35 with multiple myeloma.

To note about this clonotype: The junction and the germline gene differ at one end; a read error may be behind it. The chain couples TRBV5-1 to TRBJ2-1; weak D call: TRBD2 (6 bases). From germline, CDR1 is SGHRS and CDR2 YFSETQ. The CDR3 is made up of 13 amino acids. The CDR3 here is CASLEGSNNEQLF. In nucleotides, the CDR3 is TGCGCCAGTTTGGAGGGCAGTAACAATGAGCAGCTCTTC.

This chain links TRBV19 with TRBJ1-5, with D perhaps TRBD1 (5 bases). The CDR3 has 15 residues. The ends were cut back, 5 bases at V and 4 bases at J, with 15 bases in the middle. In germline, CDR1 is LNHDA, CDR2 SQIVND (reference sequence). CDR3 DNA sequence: TGTGCCAGTAGTTTCGGACAATCCTTTAATCAGCCCCAGCATTTT. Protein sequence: CASSFGQSFNQPQHF. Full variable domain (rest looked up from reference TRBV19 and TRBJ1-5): DGGITQSPKYLFRKEGQNVTLSCEQNLNHDAMYWYRQDPGQGLRLIYYSQIVNDFQKGDIAEGYSVSREKKESFPLTVTSAQKNPTAFYLCASSFGQSFNQPQHFGDGTRLSIL.

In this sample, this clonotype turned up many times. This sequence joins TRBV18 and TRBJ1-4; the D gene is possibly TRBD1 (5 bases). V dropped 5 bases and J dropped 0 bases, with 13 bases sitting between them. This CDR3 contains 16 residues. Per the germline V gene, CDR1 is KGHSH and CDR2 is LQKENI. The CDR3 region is CASSKGTTATNEKLFF. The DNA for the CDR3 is TGTGCCAGCTCAAAGGGGACCACTGCAACTAATGAAAAACTGTTTTTT.

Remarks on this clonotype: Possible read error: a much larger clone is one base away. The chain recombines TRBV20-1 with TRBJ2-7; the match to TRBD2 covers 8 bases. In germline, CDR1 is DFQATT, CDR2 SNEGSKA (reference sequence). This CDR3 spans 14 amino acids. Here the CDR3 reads CSAYGGDGTYEPYF. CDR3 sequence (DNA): TGCAGTGCATACGGGGGGGATGGCACCTACGAGCCGTACTTC.

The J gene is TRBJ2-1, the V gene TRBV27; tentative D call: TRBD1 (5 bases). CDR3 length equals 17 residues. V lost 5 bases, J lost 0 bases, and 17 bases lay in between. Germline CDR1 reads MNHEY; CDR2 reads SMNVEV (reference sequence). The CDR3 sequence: CASSPFGVGVSYNEQFF. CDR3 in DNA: TGTGCCAGCAGTCCATTTGGGGTAGGGGTCTCCTACAATGAGCAGTTCTTC.

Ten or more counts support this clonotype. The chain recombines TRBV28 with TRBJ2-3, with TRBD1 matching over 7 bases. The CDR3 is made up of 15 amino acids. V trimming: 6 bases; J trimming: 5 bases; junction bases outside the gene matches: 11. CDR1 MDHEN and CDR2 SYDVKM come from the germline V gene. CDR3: CASSRGTGRGDTQYF. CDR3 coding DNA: TGTGCCAGCAGCAGGGGGACGGGAAGAGGAGATACGCAGTATTTT.

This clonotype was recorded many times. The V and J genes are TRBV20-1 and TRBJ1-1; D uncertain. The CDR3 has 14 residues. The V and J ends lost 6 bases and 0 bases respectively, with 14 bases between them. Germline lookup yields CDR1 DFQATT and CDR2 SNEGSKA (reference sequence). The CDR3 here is CSAEFPGMNTEAFF. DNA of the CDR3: TGCAGTGCCGAATTTCCGGGCATGAACACTGAAGCTTTCTTT.

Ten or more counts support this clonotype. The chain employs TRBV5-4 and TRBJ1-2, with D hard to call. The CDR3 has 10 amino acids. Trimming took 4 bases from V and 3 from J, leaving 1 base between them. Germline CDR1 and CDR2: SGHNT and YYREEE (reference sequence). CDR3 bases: TGTGCCAGCAGCCACTATGGCTACACCTTC. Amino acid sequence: CASSHYGYTF. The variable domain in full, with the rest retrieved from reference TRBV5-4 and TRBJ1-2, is ETGVTQSPTHLIKTRGQQVTLRCSSQSGHNTVSWYQQALGQGPQFIFQYYREEENGRGNFPPRFSGLQFPNYSSELNVNALELDDSALYLCASSHYGYTFGSGTRLTVV.

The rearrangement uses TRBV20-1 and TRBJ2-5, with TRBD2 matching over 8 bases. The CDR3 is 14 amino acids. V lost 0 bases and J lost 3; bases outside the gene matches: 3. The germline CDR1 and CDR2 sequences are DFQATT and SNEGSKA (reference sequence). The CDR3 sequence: CSARDELAEETQYF. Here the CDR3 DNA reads TGCAGTGCTAGAGATGAACTAGCGGAAGAGACCCAGTACTTC.

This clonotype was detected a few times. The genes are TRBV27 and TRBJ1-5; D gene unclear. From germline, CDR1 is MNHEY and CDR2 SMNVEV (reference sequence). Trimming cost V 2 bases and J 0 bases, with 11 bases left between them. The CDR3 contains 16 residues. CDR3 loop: CASSLNGWDSNQPQHF. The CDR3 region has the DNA TGTGCCAGCAGTTTAAATGGCTGGGATAGCAATCAGCCCCAGCATTTT.

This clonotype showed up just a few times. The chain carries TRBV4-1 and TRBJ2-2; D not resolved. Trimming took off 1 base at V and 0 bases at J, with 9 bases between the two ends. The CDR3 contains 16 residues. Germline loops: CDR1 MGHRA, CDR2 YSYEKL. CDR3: CASSQAVQANTGELFF. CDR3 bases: TGCGCCAGCAGCCAAGCCGTACAAGCGAACACCGGGGAGCTGTTTTTT.

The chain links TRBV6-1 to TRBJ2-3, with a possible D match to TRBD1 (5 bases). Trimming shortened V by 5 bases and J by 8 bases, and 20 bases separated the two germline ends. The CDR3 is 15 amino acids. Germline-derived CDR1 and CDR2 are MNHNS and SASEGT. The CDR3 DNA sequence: TGTGCCAGCAGTCCAGGACAACCCGGGCCAGGTACGCAGTATTTT. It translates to CASSPGQPGPGTQYF.

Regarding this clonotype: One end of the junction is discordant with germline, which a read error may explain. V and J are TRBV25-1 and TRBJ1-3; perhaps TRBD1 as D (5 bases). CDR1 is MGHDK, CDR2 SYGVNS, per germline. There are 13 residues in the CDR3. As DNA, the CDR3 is TGTGCCAGCAGTCGGGACTCTGTAAACACCATATATTTT. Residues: CASSRDSVNTIYF.

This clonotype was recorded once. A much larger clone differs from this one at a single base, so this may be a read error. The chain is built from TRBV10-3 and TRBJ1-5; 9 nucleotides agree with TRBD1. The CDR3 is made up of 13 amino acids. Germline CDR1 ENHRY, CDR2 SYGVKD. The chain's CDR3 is CAARDRDNQLQHF. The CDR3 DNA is TGTGCCGCTCGGGACAGGGACAATCAGCTCCAGCATTTT.

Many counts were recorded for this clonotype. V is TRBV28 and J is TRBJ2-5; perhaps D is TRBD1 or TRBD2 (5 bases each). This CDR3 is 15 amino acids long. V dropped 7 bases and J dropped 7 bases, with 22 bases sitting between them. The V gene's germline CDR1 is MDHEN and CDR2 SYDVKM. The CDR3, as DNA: TGTGCCAGCAAACAGGATGGAAGGCTTGGGGGGACCCAGTACTTC. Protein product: CASKQDGRLGGTQYF.

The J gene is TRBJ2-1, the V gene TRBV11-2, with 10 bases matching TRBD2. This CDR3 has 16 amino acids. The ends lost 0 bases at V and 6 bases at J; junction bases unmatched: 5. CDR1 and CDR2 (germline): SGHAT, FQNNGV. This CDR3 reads CASSLDKAGGSNEQFF. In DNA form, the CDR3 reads TGTGCCAGCAGCTTAGATAAAGCGGGGGGGAGCAATGAGCAGTTCTTC.

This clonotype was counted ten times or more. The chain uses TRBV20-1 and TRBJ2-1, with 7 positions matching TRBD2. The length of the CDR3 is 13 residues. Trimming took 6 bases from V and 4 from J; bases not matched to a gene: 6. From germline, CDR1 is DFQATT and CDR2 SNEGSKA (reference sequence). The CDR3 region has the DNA TGCAGTGCAAATGCGGGGGTTTACAATGAGCAGTTCTTC. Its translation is CSANAGVYNEQFF.

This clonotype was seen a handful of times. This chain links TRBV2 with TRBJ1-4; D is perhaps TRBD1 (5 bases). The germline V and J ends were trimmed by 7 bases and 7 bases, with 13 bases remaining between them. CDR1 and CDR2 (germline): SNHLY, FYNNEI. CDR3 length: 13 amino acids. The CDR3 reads CASIRGDGEKLFF. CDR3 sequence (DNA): TGTGCCAGCATTCGAGGGGATGGTGAAAAACTGTTTTTT.

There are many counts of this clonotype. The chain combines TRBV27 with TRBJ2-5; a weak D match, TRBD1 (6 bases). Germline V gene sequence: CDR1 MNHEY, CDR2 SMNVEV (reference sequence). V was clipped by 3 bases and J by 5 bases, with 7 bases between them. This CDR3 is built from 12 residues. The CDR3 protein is CASSLQGETQYF. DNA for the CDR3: TGTGCCAGCAGTTTGCAGGGGGAGACCCAGTACTTC.

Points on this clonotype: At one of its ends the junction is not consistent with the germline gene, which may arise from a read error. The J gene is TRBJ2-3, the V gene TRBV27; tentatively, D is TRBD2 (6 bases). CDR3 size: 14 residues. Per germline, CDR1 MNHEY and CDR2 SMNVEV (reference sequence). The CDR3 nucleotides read TGTGCCCGCAGTTTAGGGCTAGCGACGGATACGCAGTATTTT. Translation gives CARSLGLATDTQYF.

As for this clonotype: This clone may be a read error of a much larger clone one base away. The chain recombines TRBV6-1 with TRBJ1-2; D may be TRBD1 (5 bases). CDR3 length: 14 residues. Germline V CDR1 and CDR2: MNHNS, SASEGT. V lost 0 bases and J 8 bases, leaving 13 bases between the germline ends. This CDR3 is CASSEAIRGAGYTF. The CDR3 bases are TGTGCCAGCAGTGAAGCAATAAGAGGGGCCGGCTACACCTTC.

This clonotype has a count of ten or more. CDR3 protein: CASSLPRGEPPLHF. CDR3 sequence (DNA): TGTGCCAGCAGCCTCCCGCGGGGGGAGCCACCCCTCCACTTT. The chain carries TRBV28 and TRBJ1-6; weak D call: TRBD1 (5 bases). Germline assignment: CDR1 MDHEN and CDR2 SYDVKM. CDR3 length: 14 amino acids. V lost 6 bases, J lost 11 bases, and 17 bases lay in between.

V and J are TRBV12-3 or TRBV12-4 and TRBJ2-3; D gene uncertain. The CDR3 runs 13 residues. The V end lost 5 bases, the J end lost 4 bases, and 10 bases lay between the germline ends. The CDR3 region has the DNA TGTGCCAGCAGTCTATGGGTCCCAGATACGCAGTATTTT. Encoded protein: CASSLWVPDTQYF.

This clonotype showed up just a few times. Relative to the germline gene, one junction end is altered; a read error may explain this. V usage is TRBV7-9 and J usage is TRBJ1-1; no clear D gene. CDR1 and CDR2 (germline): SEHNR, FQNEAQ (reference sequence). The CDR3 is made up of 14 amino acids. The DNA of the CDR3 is TGTGCTAGCAGCTTCGAACAGCGGAACACTGAAGCTTTCTTT. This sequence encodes CASSFEQRNTEAFF.

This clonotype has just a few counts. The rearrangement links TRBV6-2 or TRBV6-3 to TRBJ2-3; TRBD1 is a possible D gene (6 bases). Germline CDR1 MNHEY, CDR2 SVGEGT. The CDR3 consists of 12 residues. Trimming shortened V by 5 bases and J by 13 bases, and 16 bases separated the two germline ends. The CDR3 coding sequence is TGTGCCAGCAGTATTGTAGAGGGGGTGAAGTATTTT. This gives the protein CASSIVEGVKYF.

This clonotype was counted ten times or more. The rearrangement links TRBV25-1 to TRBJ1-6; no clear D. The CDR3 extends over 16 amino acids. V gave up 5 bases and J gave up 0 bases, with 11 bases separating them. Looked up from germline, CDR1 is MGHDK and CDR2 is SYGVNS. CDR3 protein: CASSKVVSSYNSPLHF. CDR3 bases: TGTGCCAGCAGTAAAGTGGTGAGCTCCTATAATTCACCCCTCCACTTT. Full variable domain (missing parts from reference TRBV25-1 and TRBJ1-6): EADIYQTPRYLVIGTGKKITLECSQTMGHDKMYWYQQDPGMELHLIHYSYGVNSTEKGDLSSESTVSRIRTEHFPLTLESARPSHTSQYLCASSKVVSSYNSPLHFGNGTRLTVT.

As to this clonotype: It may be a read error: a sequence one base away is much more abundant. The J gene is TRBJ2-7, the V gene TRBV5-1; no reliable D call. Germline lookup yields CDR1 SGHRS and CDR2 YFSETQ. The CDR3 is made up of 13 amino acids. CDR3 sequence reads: CASSLSDGYVQYF. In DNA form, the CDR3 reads TGCGCCAGCAGCTTGTCGGACGGCTACGTGCAGTACTTC.